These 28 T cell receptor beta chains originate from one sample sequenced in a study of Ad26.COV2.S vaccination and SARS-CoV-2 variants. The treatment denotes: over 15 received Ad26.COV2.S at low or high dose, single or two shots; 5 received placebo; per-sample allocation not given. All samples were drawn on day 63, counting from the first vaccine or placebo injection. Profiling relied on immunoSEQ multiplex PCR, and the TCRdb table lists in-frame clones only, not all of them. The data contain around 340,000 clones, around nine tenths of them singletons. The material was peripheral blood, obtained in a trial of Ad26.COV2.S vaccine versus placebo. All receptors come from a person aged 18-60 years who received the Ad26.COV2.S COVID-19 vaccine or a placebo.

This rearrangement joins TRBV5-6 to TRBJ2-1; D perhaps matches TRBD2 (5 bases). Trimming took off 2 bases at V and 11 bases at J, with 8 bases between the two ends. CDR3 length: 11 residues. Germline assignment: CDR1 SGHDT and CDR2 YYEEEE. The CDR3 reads CASSLRGKQFF. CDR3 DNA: TGTGCCAGCAGCTTACGGGGTAAGCAGTTCTTC.

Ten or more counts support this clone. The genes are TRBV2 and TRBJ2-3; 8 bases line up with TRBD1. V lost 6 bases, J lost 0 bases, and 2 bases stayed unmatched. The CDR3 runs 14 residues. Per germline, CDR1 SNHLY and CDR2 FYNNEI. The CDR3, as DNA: TGTGCCAGCAGGACAGGGGCTAGCACAGATACGCAGTATTTT. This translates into CASRTGASTDTQYF.

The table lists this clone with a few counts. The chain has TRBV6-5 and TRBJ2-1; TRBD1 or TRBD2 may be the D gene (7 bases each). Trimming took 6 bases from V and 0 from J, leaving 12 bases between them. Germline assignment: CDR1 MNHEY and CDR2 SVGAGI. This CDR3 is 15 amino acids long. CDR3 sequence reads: CASSRGGLSYNEQFF. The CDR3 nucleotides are TGTGCCAGCAGCAGGGGGGGCCTCTCCTACAATGAGCAGTTCTTC.

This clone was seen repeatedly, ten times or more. CDR3 coding DNA: TGTGCCAGCAGCCGGTGGACAGGGCTGAGTCAGCCCCAGCATTTT. Encoded protein: CASSRWTGLSQPQHF. The genes are TRBV5-6 and TRBJ1-5; 8 bases line up with TRBD1. This CDR3 spans 15 amino acids. V trimming: 4 bases; J trimming: 6 bases; junction bases outside the gene matches: 9. CDR1 is SGHDT, CDR2 YYEEEE, per germline.

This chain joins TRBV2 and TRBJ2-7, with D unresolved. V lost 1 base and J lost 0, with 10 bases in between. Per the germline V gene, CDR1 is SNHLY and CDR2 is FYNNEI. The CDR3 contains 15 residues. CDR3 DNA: TGTGCCAGCAGTGAAGGGTTACTAAGCTCCTACGAGCAGTACTTC. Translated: CASSEGLLSSYEQYF.

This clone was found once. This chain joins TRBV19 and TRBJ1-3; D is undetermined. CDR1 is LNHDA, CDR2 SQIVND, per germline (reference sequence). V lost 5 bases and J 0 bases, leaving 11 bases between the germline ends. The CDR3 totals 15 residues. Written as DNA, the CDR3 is TGTGCCAGTAGTGGTCTTTCGAGCTCTGGAAACACCATATATTTT. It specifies CASSGLSSSGNTIYF. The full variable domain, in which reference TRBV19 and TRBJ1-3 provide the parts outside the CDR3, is DGGITQSPKYLFRKEGQNVTLSCEQNLNHDAMYWYRQDPGQGLRLIYYSQIVNDFQKGDIAEGYSVSREKKESFPLTVTSAQKNPTAFYLCASSGLSSSGNTIYFGEGSWLTVV.

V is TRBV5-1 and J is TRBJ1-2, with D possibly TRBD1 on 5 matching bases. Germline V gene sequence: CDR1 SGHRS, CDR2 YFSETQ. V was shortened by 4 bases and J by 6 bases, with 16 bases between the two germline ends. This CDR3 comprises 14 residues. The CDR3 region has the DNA TGCGCCAGCAGCGACAACGACAGTCAGGATGGCTACACCTTC. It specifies CASSDNDSQDGYTF.

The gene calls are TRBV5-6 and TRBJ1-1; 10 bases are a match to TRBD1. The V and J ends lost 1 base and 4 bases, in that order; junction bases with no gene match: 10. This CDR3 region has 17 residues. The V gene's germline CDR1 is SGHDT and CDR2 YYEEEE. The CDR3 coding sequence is TGTGCCAGCAGCTTGTTTGGTGGGACAGGGGATGGCACTGAAGCTTTCTTT. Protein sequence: CASSLFGGTGDGTEAFF.

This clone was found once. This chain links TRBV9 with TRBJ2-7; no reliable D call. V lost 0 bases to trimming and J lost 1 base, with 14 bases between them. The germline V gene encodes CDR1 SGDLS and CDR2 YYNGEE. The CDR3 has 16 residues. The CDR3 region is CASSVGSSGTSYEQYF. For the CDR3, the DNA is TGTGCCAGCAGCGTAGGTAGTTCCGGAACATCCTACGAGCAGTACTTC.

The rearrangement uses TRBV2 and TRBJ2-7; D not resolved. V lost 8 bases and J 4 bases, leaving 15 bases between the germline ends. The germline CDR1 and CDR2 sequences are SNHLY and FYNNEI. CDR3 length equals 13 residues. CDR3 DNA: TGTGCCAGCTGGAGACCGAGAGTGTACGAGCAGTACTTC. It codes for CASWRPRVYEQYF.

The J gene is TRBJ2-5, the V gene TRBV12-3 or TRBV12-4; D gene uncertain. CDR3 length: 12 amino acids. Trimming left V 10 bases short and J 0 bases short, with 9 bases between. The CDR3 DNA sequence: TGTGCCACCGCTGTGTACCAAGAGACCCAGTACTTC. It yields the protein CATAVYQETQYF.

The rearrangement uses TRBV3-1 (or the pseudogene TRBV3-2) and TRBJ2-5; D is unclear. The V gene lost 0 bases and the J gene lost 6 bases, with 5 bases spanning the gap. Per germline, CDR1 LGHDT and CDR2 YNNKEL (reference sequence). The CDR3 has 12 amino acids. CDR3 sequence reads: CASSQDRKTQYF. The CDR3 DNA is TGTGCCAGCAGCCAAGATCGGAAGACCCAGTACTTC.

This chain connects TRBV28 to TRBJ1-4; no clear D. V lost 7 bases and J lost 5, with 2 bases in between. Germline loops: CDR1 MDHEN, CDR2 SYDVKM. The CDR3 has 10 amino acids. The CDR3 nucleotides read TGTGCCAGCAAGAATGAAAAACTGTTTTTT. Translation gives CASKNEKLFF.

The CDR3 nucleotides read TGTGCCAGTAGTATACTTGGGGACGGGGGATACGATGGCTACACCTTC. This encodes CASSILGDGGYDGYTF. The genes are TRBV19 and TRBJ1-2, with TRBD1 as a possible D gene (5 bases). Germline CDR1 is LNHDA and CDR2 is SQIVND (reference sequence). The CDR3 spans 16 residues. Trimming pared 2 bases from V and 6 bases from J, leaving 19 bases between.

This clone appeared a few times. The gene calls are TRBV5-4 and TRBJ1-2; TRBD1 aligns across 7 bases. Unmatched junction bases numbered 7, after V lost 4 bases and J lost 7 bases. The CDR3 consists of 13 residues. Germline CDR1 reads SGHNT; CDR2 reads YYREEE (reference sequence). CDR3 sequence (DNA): TGTGCCAGCAGCCCCCAGGGGGACGGTGGCTACACCTTC. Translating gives CASSPQGDGGYTF.

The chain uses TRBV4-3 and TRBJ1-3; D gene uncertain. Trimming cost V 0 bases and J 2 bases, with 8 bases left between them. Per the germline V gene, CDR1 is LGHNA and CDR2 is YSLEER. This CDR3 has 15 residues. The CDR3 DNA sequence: TGCGCCAGCAGCCAAGAGTCCTGGACTGGAAACACCATATATTTT. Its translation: CASSQESWTGNTIYF.

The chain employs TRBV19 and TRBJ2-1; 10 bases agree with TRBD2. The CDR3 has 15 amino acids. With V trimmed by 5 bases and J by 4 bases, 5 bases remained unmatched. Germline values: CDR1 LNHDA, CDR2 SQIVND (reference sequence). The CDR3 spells CASSVSGGPYNEQFF. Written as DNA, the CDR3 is TGTGCCAGTAGTGTTAGCGGGGGGCCTTACAATGAGCAGTTCTTC.

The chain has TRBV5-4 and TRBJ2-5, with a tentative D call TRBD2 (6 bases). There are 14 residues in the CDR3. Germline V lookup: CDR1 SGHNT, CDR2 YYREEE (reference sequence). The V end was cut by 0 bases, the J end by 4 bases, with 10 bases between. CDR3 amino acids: CASSLGGVRETQYF. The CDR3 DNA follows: TGTGCCAGCAGCTTGGGCGGGGTACGAGAGACCCAGTACTTC.

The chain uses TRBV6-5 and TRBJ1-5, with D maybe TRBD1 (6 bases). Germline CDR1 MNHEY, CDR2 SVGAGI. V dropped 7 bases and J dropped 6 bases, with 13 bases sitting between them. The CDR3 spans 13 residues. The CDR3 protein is CASNERTVQPQHF. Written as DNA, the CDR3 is TGTGCCAGCAACGAGCGGACAGTTCAGCCCCAGCATTTT.

The CDR3 nucleotides read TGCAGCGGACGGTTCAACACTGAAGCTTTCTTT. It codes for CSGRFNTEAFF. This chain connects TRBV29-1 to TRBJ1-1; D unresolved. From germline, CDR1 is SQVTM and CDR2 ANQGSEA. The V gene lost 7 bases and the J gene lost 2 bases, with 8 bases spanning the gap. The CDR3 is made up of 11 amino acids.

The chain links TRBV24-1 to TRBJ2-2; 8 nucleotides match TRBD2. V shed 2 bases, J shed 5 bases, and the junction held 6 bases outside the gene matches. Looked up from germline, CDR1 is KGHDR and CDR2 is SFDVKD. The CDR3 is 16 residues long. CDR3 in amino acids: CATSDSSGGLTGELFF. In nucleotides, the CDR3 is TGTGCCACCAGTGATTCGAGCGGGGGACTGACCGGGGAGCTGTTTTTT.

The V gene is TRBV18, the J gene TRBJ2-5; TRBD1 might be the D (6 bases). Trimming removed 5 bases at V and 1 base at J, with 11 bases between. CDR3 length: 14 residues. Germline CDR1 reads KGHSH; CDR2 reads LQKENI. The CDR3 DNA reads TGTGCCAGCTCATCAACAGGGACCCAAGAGACCCAGTACTTC. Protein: CASSSTGTQETQYF. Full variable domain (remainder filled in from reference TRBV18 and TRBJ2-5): NAGVMQNPRHLVRRRGQEARLRCSPMKGHSHVYWYRQLPEEGLKFMVYLQKENIIDESGMPKERFSAEFPKEGPSILRIQQVVRGDSAAYFCASSSTGTQETQYFGPGTRLLVL.

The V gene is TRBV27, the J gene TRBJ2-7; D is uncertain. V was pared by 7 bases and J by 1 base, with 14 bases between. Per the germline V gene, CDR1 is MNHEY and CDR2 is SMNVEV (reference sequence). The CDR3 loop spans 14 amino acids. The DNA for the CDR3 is TGTGCCAGCAAGGCCGGTCCCGAGTCCTACGAGCAGTACTTC. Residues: CASKAGPESYEQYF.

The CDR3 sequence is CASSIASGLYNEQFF. CDR3 bases: TGTGCCAGTAGTATAGCTAGCGGACTCTACAATGAGCAGTTCTTC. The rearrangement links TRBV19 to TRBJ2-1; 7 bases are a match to TRBD2. V was clipped by 1 base and J by 3 bases; unmatched bases: 3. Germline loops: CDR1 LNHDA, CDR2 SQIVND (reference sequence). This CDR3 spans 15 amino acids.

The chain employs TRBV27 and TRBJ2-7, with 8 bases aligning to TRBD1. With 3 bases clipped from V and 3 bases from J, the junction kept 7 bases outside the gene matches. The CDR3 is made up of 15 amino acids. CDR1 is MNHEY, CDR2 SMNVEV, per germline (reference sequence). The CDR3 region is CASSFGRGQIYEQYF. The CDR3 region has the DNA TGTGCCAGCAGTTTCGGCAGGGGGCAGATCTACGAGCAGTACTTC.

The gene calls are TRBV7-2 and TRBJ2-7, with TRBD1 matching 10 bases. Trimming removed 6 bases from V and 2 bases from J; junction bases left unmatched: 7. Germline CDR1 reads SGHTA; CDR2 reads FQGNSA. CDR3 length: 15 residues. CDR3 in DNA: TGTGCCAGCAGACGAATCGGGACAGGGGCCTACGAGCAGTACTTC. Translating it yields CASRRIGTGAYEQYF.

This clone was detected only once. The CDR3 DNA is TGTGCCAGCAGCCCCAACCGGACAGGGCCCAGCACAGATACGCAGTATTTT. Translated: CASSPNRTGPSTDTQYF. The V gene is TRBV7-9, the J gene TRBJ2-3; 8 positions agree with TRBD1. The CDR3 length is 17 residues. Germline V gene lookup returns CDR1 SEHNR and CDR2 FQNEAQ (reference sequence). The J segment lost 0 bases and the V segment lost 5 bases, leaving 10 bases of the junction unmatched.

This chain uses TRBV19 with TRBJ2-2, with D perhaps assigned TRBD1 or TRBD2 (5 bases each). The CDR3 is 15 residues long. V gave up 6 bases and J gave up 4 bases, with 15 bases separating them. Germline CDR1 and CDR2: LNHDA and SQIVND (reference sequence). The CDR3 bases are TGTGCCAGTAGAGGGCCGGGGCTGGTCACCGGGGAGCTGTTTTTT. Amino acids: CASRGPGLVTGELFF.